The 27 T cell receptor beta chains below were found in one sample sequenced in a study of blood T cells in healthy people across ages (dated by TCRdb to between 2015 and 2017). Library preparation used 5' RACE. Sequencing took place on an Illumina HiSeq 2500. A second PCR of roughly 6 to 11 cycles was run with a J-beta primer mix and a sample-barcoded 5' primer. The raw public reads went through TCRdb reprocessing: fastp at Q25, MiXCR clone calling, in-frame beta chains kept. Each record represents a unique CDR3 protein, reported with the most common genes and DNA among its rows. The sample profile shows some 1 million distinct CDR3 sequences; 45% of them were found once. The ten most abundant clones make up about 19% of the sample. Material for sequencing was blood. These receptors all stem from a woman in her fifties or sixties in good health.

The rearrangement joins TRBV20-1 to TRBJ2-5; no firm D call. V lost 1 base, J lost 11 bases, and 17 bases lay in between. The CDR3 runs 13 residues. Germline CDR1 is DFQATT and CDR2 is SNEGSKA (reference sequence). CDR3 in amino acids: CSARADGYNEQYF. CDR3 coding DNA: TGCAGTGCTAGAGCCGACGGTTACAATGAGCAGTACTTC.

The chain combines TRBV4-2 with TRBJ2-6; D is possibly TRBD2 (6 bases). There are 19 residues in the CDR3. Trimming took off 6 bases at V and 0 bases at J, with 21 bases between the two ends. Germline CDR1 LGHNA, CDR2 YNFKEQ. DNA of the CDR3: TGTGCCAGCAGGCTCACCGGAGGGGCCAGAGACTCTGGGGCCAACGTCCTGACTTTC. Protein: CASRLTGGARDSGANVLTF.

CDR3 residues: CASSWGKTTDTQYF. CDR3 sequence (DNA): TGTGCCAGCAGCTGGGGGAAAACGACAGATACGCAGTATTTT. The rearrangement links TRBV5-6 to TRBJ2-3; possibly TRBD1 or TRBD2 for D (5 bases each). The germline V gene has CDR1 SGHDT and CDR2 YYEEEE. V shed 3 bases and J shed 3 bases, with 11 bases lying between them. The CDR3 contains 14 residues.

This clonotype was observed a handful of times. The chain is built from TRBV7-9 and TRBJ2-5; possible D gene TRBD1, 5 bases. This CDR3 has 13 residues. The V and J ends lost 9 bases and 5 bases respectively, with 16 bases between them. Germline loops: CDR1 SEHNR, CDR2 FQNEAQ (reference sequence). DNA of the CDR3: TGTGCCAGTCAAGGGGCTCGGCGGGAGACCCAGTACTTC. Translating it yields CASQGARRETQYF.

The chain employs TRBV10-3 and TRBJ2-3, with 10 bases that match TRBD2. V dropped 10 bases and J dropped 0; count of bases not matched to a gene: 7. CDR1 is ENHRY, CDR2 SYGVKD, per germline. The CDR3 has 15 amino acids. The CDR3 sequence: CATWTSGDSTDTQYF. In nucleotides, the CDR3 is TGTGCCACGTGGACTAGCGGAGATAGCACAGATACGCAGTATTTT.

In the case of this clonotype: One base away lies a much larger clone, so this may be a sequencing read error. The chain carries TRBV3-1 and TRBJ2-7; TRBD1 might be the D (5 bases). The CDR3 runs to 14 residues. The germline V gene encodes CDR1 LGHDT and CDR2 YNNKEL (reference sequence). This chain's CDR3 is CTSSRRGGDYEQYF. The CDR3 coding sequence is TGTACCAGCAGCCGAAGGGGTGGAGACTACGAGCAGTACTTC.

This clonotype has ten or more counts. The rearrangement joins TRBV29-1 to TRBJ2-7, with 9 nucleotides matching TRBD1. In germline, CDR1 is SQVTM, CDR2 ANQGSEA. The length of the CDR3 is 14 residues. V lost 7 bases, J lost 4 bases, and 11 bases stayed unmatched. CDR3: CSGGGQGGIYEQYF. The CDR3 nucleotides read TGCAGCGGGGGGGGACAGGGAGGCATTTACGAGCAGTACTTC.

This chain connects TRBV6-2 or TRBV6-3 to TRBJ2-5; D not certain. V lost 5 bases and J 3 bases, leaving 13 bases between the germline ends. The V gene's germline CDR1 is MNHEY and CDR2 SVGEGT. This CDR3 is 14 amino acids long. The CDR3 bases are TGTGCCAGCAGTCCTTCCGGTTTAAAAGAGACCCAGTACTTC. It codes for CASSPSGLKETQYF.

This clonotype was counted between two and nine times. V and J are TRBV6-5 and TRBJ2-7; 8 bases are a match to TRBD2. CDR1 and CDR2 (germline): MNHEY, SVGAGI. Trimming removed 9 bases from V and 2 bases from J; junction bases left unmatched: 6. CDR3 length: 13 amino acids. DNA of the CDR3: TGTGCCAGTTATAGCGGGACACCCTACGAGCAGTACTTC. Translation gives CASYSGTPYEQYF.

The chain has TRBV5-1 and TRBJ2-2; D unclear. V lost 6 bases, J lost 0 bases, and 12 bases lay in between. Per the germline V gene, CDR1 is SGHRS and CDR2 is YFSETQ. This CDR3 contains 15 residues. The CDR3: CASTSHGANTGELFF. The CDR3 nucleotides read TGCGCCAGCACCTCCCACGGCGCGAACACCGGGGAGCTGTTTTTT.

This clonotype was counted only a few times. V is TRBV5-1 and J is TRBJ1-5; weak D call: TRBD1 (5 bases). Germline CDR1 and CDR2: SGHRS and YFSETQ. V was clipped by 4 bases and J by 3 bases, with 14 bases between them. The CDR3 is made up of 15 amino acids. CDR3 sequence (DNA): TGCGCCAGCAGCCCGGGGGAGTTTGACAATCAGCCCCAGCATTTT. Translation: CASSPGEFDNQPQHF.

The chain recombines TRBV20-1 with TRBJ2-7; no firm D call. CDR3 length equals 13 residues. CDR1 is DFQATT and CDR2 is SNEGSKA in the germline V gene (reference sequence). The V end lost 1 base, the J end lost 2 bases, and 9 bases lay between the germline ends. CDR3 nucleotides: TGCAGTGCTAGAGGTCAGTCTACCTACGAGCAGTACTTC. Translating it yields CSARGQSTYEQYF.

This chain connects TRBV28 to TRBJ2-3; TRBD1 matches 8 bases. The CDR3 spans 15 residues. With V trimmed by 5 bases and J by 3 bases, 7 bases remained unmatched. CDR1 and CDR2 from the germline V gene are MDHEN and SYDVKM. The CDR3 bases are TGTGCCAGCAGTCCCACGACAGGGGTGACAGATACGCAGTATTTT. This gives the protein CASSPTTGVTDTQYF.

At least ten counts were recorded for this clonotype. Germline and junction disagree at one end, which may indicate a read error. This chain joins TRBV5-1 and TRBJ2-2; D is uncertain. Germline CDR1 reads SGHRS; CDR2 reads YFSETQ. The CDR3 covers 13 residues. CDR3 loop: CASSLVGTGELFF. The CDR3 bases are TGTGCCAGCAGCTTGGTGGGCACCGGGGAGCTGTTTTTT.

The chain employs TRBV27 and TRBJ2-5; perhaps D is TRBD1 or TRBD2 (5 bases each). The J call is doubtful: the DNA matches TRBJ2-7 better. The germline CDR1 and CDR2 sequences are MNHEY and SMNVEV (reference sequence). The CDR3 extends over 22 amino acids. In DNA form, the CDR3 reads TGTGCCAGCAGTTTATCGGGCCTAAGACGGAGCCAGAGGGGCGGCTCCTCCTACGAGCAGTACTTC. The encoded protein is CASSLSGLRRSQRGGSSYEQYF.

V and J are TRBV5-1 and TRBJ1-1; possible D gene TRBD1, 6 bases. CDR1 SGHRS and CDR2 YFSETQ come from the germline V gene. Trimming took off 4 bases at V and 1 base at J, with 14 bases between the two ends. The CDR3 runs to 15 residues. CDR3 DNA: TGCGCCAGCAGCCTGAATACAGGGCGGAACACTGAAGCTTTCTTT. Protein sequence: CASSLNTGRNTEAFF.

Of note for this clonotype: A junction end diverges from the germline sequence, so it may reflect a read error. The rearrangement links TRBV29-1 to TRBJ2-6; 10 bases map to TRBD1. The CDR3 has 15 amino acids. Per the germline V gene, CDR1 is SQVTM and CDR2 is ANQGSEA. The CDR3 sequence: CSPGQGSSGANALTF. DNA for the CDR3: TGCAGTCCGGGACAGGGGTCTTCTGGGGCCAACGCCCTGACTTTC.

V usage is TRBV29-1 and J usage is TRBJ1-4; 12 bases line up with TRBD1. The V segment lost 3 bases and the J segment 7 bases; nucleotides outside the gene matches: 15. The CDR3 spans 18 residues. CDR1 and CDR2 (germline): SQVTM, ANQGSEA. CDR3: CSVEGFRRDRGLSEKLFF. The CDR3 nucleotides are TGCAGCGTTGAGGGTTTTCGCCGGGACAGGGGGCTTAGTGAAAAACTGTTTTTT.

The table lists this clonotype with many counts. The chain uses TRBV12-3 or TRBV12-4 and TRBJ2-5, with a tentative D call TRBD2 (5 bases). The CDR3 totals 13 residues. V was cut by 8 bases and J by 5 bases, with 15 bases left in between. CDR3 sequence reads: CASGMRALETQYF. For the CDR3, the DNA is TGTGCCAGCGGGATGAGGGCTCTGGAGACCCAGTACTTC.

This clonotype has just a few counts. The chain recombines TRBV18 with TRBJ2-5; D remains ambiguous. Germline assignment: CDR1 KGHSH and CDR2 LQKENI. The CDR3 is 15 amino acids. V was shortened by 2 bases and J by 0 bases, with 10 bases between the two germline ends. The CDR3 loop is CASSPVRHHQETQYF. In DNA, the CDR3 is TGTGCCAGCTCACCAGTTAGGCACCACCAAGAGACCCAGTACTTC.

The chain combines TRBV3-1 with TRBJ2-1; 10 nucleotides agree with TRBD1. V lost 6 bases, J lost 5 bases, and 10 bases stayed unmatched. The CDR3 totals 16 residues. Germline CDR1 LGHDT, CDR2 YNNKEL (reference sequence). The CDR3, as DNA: TGTGCCAGCAGTCACCGGGACAGGGGCGCAAACAATGAGCAGTTCTTC. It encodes CASSHRDRGANNEQFF.

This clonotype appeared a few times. The CDR3 DNA reads as TGTGCCAGCAGTCCGTCGACTAGCGGGAGGGGGACCCAGTACTTC. It is translated as CASSPSTSGRGTQYF. The chain links TRBV6-5 to TRBJ2-5, with 14 nucleotides matching TRBD2. Germline trimming cut 5 bases from V and 7 bases from J; bases unmatched to any gene: 6. The CDR3 spans 15 residues. Germline values: CDR1 MNHEY, CDR2 SVGAGI.

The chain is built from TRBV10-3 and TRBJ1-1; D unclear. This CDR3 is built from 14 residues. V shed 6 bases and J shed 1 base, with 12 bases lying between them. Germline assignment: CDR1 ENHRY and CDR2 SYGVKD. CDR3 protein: CAIRGIDKNTEAFF. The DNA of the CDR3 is TGTGCCATCAGAGGAATCGACAAGAACACTGAAGCTTTCTTT.

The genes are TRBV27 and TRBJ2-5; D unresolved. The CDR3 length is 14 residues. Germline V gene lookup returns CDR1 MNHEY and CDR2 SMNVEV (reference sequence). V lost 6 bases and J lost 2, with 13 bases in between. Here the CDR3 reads CASSRGFEQETQYF. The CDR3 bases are TGTGCCAGCAGCCGTGGGTTTGAACAAGAGACCCAGTACTTC.

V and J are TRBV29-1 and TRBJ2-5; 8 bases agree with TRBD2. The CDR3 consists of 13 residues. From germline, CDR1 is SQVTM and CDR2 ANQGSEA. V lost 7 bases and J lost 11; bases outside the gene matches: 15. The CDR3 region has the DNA TGCAGCGCTAGGGGAGCGGGAGTAAATGAGCAGTACTTC. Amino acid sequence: CSARGAGVNEQYF.

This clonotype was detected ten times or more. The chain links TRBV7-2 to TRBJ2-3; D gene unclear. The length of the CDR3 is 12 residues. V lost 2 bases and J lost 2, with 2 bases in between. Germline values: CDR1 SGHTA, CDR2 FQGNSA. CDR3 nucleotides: TGTGCCAGCAGCTTAATCACAGATACGCAGTATTTT. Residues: CASSLITDTQYF.

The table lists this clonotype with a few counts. CDR3 sequence: CASSQAGGTYEQYF. DNA for the CDR3: TGTGCCAGCAGCCAAGCGGGAGGCACTTACGAGCAGTACTTC. V usage is TRBV4-2 and J usage is TRBJ2-7; 7 positions agree with TRBD2. Germline V gene sequence: CDR1 LGHNA, CDR2 YNFKEQ. Germline trimming cut 1 base from V and 4 bases from J; bases unmatched to any gene: 4. This CDR3 region has 14 residues.